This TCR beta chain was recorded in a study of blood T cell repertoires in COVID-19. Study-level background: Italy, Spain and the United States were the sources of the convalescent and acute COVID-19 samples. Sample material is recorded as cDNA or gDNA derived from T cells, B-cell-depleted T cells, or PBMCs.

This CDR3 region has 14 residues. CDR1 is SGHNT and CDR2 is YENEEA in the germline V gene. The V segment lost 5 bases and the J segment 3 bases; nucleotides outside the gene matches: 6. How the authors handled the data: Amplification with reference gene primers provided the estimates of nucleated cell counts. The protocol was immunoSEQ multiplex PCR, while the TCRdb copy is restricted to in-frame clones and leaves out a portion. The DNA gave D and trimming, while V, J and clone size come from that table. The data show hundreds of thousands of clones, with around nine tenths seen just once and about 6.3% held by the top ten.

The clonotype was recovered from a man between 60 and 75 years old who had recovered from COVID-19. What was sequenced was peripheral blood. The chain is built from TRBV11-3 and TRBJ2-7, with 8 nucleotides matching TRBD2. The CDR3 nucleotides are TGTGCCAGCAGCCCGGGGGGGCGTGGCTACGAGCAGTACTTC. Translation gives CASSPGGRGYEQYF.